This is a list of T cell receptor beta chains from one sample in a study of CD8+ T cells in alopecia areata. Sequencing used immunoSEQ multiplex PCR; TCRdb keeps in-frame clones, though not all of them. The table includes under 250,000 clones, 50% to 60% detected once. The specimen comprised CD4+ T cells sorted from blood, sampled at week 0. These receptors were obtained from a human donor with alopecia areata. CDR3s leave out the opening cysteine and the closing phenylalanine or tryptophan. Each record gives: J gene, V gene, clone size, CDR3 protein. Expanded clones get a size class; other rows say once, few or many, or leave the size out.

J gene: TRBJ1-1
V gene: TRBV10-3
clone size: .
CDR3 protein: AISWTGATEAF

J gene: TRBJ2-7
V gene: TRBV29-1
clone size: few
CDR3 protein: SVEVDSYEQY

J gene: TRBJ1-2
V gene: TRBV1
clone size: .
CDR3 protein: TSSQSGTSNNYGYT

J gene: TRBJ1-4
V gene: TRBV30
clone size: .
CDR3 protein: AWSEAGRMGEKLF

J gene: TRBJ2-5
V gene: TRBV20-1
clone size: .
CDR3 protein: SLLGVETQY

J gene: TRBJ2-5
V gene: TRBV2
clone size: few
CDR3 protein: ASSARAPAKETQY

J gene: TRBJ2-7
V gene: TRBV29-1
clone size: .
CDR3 protein: SVGRTGGYEQY

J gene: TRBJ2-3
V gene: TRBV5-1
clone size: .
CDR3 protein: ASLLGTSSTDTQY

J gene: TRBJ1-1
V gene: TRBV4-1
clone size: .
CDR3 protein: ASSLGPGQTNTEAF

J gene: TRBJ2-2
V gene: TRBV30
clone size: .
CDR3 protein: AWSVGPAGGTGELF

J gene: TRBJ2-5
V gene: TRBV7-7
clone size: .
CDR3 protein: ASSPGTGGQETQY

J gene: TRBJ1-1
V gene: TRBV5-1
clone size: .
CDR3 protein: ASSPNAGISNTEAF

J gene: TRBJ1-4
V gene: TRBV30
clone size: .
CDR3 protein: AWSDQGRWGKLF

J gene: TRBJ1-6
V gene: TRBV9
clone size: .
CDR3 protein: ASSAASYSNSPLH

J gene: TRBJ2-7
V gene: TRBV2
clone size: .
CDR3 protein: ASRTGSAYEQY

J gene: TRBJ1-2
V gene: TRBV29-1
clone size: .
CDR3 protein: SVDVQGVDYGYT

J gene: TRBJ1-5
V gene: TRBV4-1
clone size: few
CDR3 protein: ASSLKGEGNQPQH

J gene: TRBJ2-1
V gene: TRBV30
clone size: .
CDR3 protein: AWSVFSSGEQF

J gene: TRBJ2-1
V gene: TRBV5-1
clone size: .
CDR3 protein: ASSSGTGRHEQF

J gene: TRBJ2-1
V gene: TRBV30
clone size: .
CDR3 protein: AWSPMGGQYNEQF

J gene: TRBJ1-1
V gene: TRBV7-9
clone size: .
CDR3 protein: ASSSTGGRDTEAF

J gene: TRBJ2-2
V gene: TRBV9
clone size: .
CDR3 protein: ASSPGGLTGELF

J gene: TRBJ2-3
V gene: TRBV30
clone size: .
CDR3 protein: ACHGGPTDTQY

J gene: TRBJ1-1
V gene: TRBV29-1
clone size: .
CDR3 protein: SVEGLAMNTEAF

J gene: TRBJ2-2
V gene: TRBV2
clone size: few
CDR3 protein: ASSVRGPTGELF

J gene: TRBJ1-4
V gene: TRBV15
clone size: once
CDR3 protein: ATSRGYATNEKLF

J gene: TRBJ1-1
V gene: TRBV11-2
clone size: .
CDR3 protein: ASSFASEAF

J gene: TRBJ1-6
V gene: TRBV6-5
clone size: few
CDR3 protein: ASSYSLQGAYSPLH

J gene: TRBJ2-1
V gene: TRBV7-2
clone size: .
CDR3 protein: ASSSQTGSSYNEQF

J gene: TRBJ1-2
V gene: TRBV5-4
clone size: once
CDR3 protein: ASSYGRDYGYT

J gene: TRBJ2-7
V gene: TRBV15
clone size: .
CDR3 protein: ATSRPETGIYEQY

J gene: TRBJ1-5
V gene: TRBV19
clone size: .
CDR3 protein: ASIVSGTSNQPQH

J gene: TRBJ2-5
V gene: TRBV20-1
clone size: .
CDR3 protein: SAVSKETQY

J gene: TRBJ2-7
V gene: TRBV6-6
clone size: .
CDR3 protein: ASRSQRSSSYEQY

J gene: TRBJ2-4
V gene: TRBV7-2
clone size: .
CDR3 protein: ASSWEGGPAKNIQY

J gene: TRBJ2-7
V gene: TRBV7-2
clone size: .
CDR3 protein: ASSPGQQNYEQY

J gene: TRBJ2-3
V gene: TRBV6-1
clone size: few
CDR3 protein: ASSDNGKGDTQY

J gene: TRBJ1-5
V gene: TRBV2
clone size: .
CDR3 protein: ASSEMVRNQPQH

J gene: TRBJ1-1
V gene: TRBV5-4
clone size: .
CDR3 protein: ASSLRTEAF

J gene: TRBJ1-6
V gene: TRBV18
clone size: .
CDR3 protein: ASSPTGDDSPLH

J gene: TRBJ2-1
V gene: TRBV5-1
clone size: once
CDR3 protein: ASNGGRSTEQF

J gene: TRBJ1-5
V gene: TRBV27
clone size: .
CDR3 protein: ASSLRGVHKARRFLAQH